This TCR beta chain was captured by sequencing in a study of cytomegalovirus exposure and HLA in healthy donors. Findings and caveats of the study: Several V segments, TRBV6-2 and TRBV6-3 among them, could not be told apart and were dropped. For most subjects, TCR beta sequences were reported to predict HLA-A and HLA-B alleles with accuracy. An apparent linkage of common viral pathogens to several of the most significant clusters emerged in a later analysis.

Donors were ostensibly healthy at sampling, although undocumented immune exposures were probable. PCR primers comprised 60 Vbeta and 13 Jbeta primers. Produced via immunoSEQ multiplex PCR; TCRdb's table is partial and in-frame only. The data show 100,000 to 150,000 clones, approximately 61% seen once. Germline V lookup: CDR1 SGDLS, CDR2 YYNGEE. Unmatched junction bases numbered 3, after V lost 1 base and J lost 4 bases. CDR3 size: 14 residues. About this clone itself: Its antigen is not known.

The source is a woman in her thirties or forties in good health and CMV-seronegative. The rearrangement links TRBV9 to TRBJ2-5; 8 bases fit TRBD1. Sequencing was done on a sample of PBMCs. Here the CDR3 DNA reads TGTGCCAGCAGCGTACAGGGGGCAGGAGAGACCCAGTACTTC. This encodes CASSVQGAGETQYF.